This TCR beta chain was recorded in a study of cytomegalovirus exposure and HLA in healthy donors. General study results and limits: There were some V segments, including TRBV6-2 and TRBV6-3, excluded as indistinguishable. Across all donors, roughly uniform sequencing depth was an assumption of the presence/absence analyses.

This clone was counted once. No antigen is known for it. Primers included in the PCR were 60 Vbeta and 13 Jbeta primers. The protocol was immunoSEQ multiplex PCR, while the TCRdb copy is restricted to in-frame clones and leaves out a portion. The repertoire consists of under 200,000 clones, with around 85% occurring once and the leading ten covering 1% to 1.5%. Trimming at V came to 3 bases and at J to 2 bases, leaving 10 bases not matched to a gene. This CDR3 contains 18 residues. Germline assignment: CDR1 MDHEN and CDR2 SYDVKM. Sequencing was performed on PBMCs. The rearrangement uses TRBV28 and TRBJ2-4, with 10 bases fitting TRBD1. This sequence originates from a man aged 50-59 years in good health and CMV-seropositive. The DNA for the CDR3 is TGTGCCAGCAGTTTGGGGCTTTGGGACAGGGGAACCAAAAACATTCAGTACTTC. This codes for CASSLGLWDRGTKNIQYF.